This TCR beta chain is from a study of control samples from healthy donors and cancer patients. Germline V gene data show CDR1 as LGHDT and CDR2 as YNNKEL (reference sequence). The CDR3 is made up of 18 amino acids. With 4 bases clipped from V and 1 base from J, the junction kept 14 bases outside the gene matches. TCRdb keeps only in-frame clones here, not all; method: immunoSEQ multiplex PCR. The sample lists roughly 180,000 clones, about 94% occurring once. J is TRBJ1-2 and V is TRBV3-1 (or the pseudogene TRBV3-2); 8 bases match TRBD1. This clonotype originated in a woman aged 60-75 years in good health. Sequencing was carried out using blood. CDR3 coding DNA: TGTGCCAGCAGCCGCAGACAGGGGAGGAGTGTCTGTAACTATGGCTACACCTTC. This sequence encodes CASSRRQGRSVCNYGYTF.